Given below is one TCR beta chain in context. Germline V CDR1 and CDR2: SGHDT, YYEEEE. This CDR3 comprises 13 residues. This entry is derived from a study of T cells expressing NK-cell markers. Whole-study context: Underlying the TCR beta repertoires were sorted CD3+CD56+NKG2C+, CD3+CD56+NKG2C- and CD3+CD56-NKG2C+ T cells. Seven of the eight sequenced donors were classified as HCMV-seropositive, and one was classified as seronegative.

TCRdb reanalyzed the 5' RACE reads, giving one entry per CDR3 protein sequence and no DNA. The sample includes more than 250,000 distinct CDR3 sequences. Sample: blood T cells: a sorted CD56 or NKG2C T cell subset, CD4+ or CD8+ T cells, or bulk PBMC T cells (not recorded which). The receptor comes from a young man in good health. The genes are TRBV5-6 and TRBJ2-2; the TRBD1 assignment by TCRdb is unverifiable without DNA. The CDR3 loop reads CATRVGGTGELFF.